A selection of T cell receptor beta chains follows, all from one sample in a study of T cells in localized non-small cell lung cancer. Repertoires were generated with immunoSEQ multiplex PCR, while TCRdb's copy carries only in-frame clones and drops some. The data show more than 15,000 clones, about 91% seen once. The sample here was peripheral blood, taken before any cancer treatment. Every receptor here comes from a female donor of 60 years or more with stage III squamous cell lung carcinoma. The conserved cysteine and the conserved F or W are not part of the CDR3 here.

cdr3_length	v_call	j_call	cdr3_aa
14	TRBV7-3	TRBJ2-2	ASSLTAGANTGELF
16	TRBV7-9	TRBJ2-1	ASSFFRTSGGDPSEQF
13	TRBV7-8	TRBJ2-1	ASSLRGGIYDEQF
15	TRBV9	TRBJ2-2	ASSVGLAGGSTGELF
12	TRBV18	TRBJ1-2	ASSPPGSDYGYT
13	TRBV11-2	TRBJ2-3	ASSVTGTVTDTQY
13	TRBV15	TRBJ1-5	ATSRDDRGSQPQH
13	TRBV6-5	TRBJ2-1	ASRLAGQVWNEQF
18	TRBV27	TRBJ1-3	ASSPRSGTGGPLGGNTIY
12	TRBV7-9	TRBJ2-3	ASSLAQGSDTQY
11	TRBV6-4	TRBJ2-2	ASSDRNTGELF
11	TRBV28	TRBJ1-5	ASSLSRNQPQH
11	TRBV5-5	TRBJ2-1	ASRTDLNNEQF
12	TRBV5-4	TRBJ1-2	ASSFRDGNYGYT
14	TRBV9	TRBJ2-2	ASSPIAGANTGELF
13	TRBV7-9	TRBJ2-7	ASSQHGGAEAEQY
11	TRBV6-1	TRBJ1-5	ASSEDWSQPQH
13	TRBV25-1	TRBJ1-1	ASSKTGGFGTEAF
13	TRBV11-2	TRBJ1-1	ASSLDGAAGTEAF
11	TRBV4-1	TRBJ2-7	ASSRGGIYEQY
11	TRBV18	TRBJ2-7	ASSPGSYYEQY
12	TRBV30	TRBJ2-2	AWSFTGGTGELF
11	TRBV29-1	TRBJ2-3	SAGTSVRGTQY
12	TRBV19	TRBJ2-5	ASSKGWREETQY
11	TRBV6-5	TRBJ1-1	ASSPGLISEAF
12	TRBV7-2	TRBJ1-1	ASSLPSGNDKAF
13	TRBV5-1	TRBJ2-1	ASSLGGTGYHEQF
11	TRBV19	TRBJ1-1	ASSITGYTEAF
12	TRBV15	TRBJ2-2	ATSIRAGAGELF
11	TRBV5-1	TRBJ2-3	ASSLPPADTQY
11	TRBV2	TRBJ1-5	ASTDKAYQPQH
11	TRBV5-1	TRBJ1-2	ASRPPGQSGYT
13	TRBV12-1	TRBJ2-3	ARVPGGQLRNTQY
12	TRBV5-1	TRBJ1-2	ASSLLGRNYGYT
12	TRBV6-1	TRBJ2-7	ASSVTGATYEQY
12	TRBV30	TRBJ1-2	AWSVGDSISGYT
11	TRBV30	TRBJ1-1	AWSVLGGTEAF
14	TRBV28	TRBJ2-1	ASSSAEAGVYNEQF
14	TRBV7-9	TRBJ2-1	ASSLRDSISYNEQF
12	TRBV5-1	TRBJ2-1	ASSLETSRDEQF
14	TRBV6-1	TRBJ1-5	ASSDELRTDNQPQH
13	TRBV2	TRBJ2-2	ASSRVLAETGELF
13	TRBV4-2	TRBJ2-1	ASSQERLAGERQF
9	TRBV7-2	TRBJ2-5	ASSWQETQY
12	TRBV4-1	TRBJ1-2	ASRGDRGFHGYT
13	TRBV2	TRBJ1-5	ASRIGTVNNQPQH
9	TRBV27	TRBJ2-5	ASSRGGGGY
12	TRBV5-1	TRBJ1-5	ASSLDSSNQPQH
12	TRBV28	TRBJ2-2	ASSFPLNTGELF
15	TRBV14	TRBJ2-7	ASSLPLGRQKSYEQY
13	TRBV28	TRBJ2-4	ASQQGLAAKNIQY